A single sample is the source of the 3 T cell receptor beta chains below, sequenced in a study of T cells after yellow fever vaccination. From the 5' RACE reads, TCRdb called clonotypes with MiXCR, one entry per CDR3 protein. The sample shows about 400,000 distinct CDR3 sequences, about 6% of them seen only once. Sequenced material: PBMCs, taken 5 days after the yellow fever booster vaccination. These TCRs come from a man aged 25 to 45 who received the YFV17D yellow fever vaccine.

This clonotype appeared many times. The CDR3 loop reads CASSQEVSEQYF. CDR3 sequence (DNA): TGTGCCAGCAGTCAAGAGGTGTCCGAGCAGTACTTC. The chain couples TRBV28 to TRBJ2-7; D unclear. This CDR3 has 12 residues. The V gene's germline CDR1 is MDHEN and CDR2 SYDVKM. V was cut by 5 bases and J by 6 bases, with 11 bases left in between.

The chain combines TRBV18 with TRBJ2-7; 8 nucleotides line up with TRBD2. CDR1 KGHSH and CDR2 LQKENI come from the germline V gene. The ends lost 6 bases at V and 6 bases at J; junction bases unmatched: 7. The CDR3 loop spans 13 amino acids. CDR3 residues: CASSPGLEAEQYF. In DNA, the CDR3 is TGTGCCAGCTCGCCGGGACTAGAGGCCGAGCAGTACTTC.

A note on this clonotype: Its ends do not fully match the called genes, so a read error is possible. The chain links TRBV29-1 to TRBJ1-2; 9 nucleotides line up with TRBD1. The CDR3 runs to 14 residues. Germline CDR1 and CDR2: SQVTM and ANQGSEA. CDR3 DNA sequence: TGCAGCGTTGGCGACAGGGGGTCTAACTATTGCTACACCTTC. Protein: CSVGDRGSNYCYTF.